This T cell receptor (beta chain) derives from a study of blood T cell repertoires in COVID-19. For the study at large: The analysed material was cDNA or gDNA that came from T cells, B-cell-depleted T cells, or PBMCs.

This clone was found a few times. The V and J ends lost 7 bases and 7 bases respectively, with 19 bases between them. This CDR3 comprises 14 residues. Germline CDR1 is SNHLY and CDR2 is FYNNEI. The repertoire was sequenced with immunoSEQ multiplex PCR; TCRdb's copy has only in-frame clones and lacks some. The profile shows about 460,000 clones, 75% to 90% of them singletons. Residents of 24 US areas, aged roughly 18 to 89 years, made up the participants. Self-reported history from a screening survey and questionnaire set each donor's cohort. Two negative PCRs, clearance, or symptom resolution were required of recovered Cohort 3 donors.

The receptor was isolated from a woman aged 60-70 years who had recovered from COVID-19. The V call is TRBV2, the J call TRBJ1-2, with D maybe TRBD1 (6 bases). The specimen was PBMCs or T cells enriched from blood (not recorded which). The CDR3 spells CASTERPGEGGYTF. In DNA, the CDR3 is TGTGCCAGCACCGAAAGGCCAGGGGAGGGTGGCTACACCTTC.